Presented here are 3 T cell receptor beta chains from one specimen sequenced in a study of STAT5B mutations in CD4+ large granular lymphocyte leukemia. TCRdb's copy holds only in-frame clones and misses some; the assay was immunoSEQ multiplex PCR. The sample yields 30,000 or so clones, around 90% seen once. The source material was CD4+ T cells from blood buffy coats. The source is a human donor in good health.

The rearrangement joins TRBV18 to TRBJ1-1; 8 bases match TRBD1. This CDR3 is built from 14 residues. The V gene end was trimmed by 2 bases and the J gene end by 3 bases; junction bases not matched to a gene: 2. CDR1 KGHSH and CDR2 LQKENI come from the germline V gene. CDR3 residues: CASSPEGQDTEAFF. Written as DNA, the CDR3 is TGTGCCAGCTCACCAGAGGGACAGGACACTGAAGCTTTCTTT.

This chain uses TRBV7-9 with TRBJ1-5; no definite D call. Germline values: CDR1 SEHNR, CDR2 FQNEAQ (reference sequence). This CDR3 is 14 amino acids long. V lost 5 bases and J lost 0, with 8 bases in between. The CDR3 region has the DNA TGTGCCAGCAGCGGTGCGTATAGCAATCAGCCCCAGCATTTT. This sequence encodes CASSGAYSNQPQHF.

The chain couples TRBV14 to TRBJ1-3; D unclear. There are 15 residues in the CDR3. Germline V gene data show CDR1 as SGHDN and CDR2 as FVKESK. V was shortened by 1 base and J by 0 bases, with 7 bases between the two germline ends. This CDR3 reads CASSQVTYSGNTIYF. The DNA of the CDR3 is TGTGCCAGCAGCCAAGTCACCTACTCTGGAAACACCATATATTTT.